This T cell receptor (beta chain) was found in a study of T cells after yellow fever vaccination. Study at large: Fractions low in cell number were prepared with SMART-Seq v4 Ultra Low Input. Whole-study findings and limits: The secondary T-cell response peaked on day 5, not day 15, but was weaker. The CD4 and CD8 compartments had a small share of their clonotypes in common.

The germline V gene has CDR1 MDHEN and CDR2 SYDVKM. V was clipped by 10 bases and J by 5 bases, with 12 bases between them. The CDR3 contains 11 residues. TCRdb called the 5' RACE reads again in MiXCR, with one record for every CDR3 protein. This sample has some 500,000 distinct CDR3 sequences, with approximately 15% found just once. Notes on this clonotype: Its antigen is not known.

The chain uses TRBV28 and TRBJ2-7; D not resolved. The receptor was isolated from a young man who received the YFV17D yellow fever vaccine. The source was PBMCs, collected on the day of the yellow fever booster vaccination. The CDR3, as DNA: TGTGCCACCCGTGTCTGGGACGAGCAGTACTTC. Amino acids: CATRVWDEQYF.